The T cell receptor (beta chain) described here comes from a study of shared clonotypes between healthy human individuals. There are 13 residues in the CDR3. V was clipped by 3 bases and J by 8 bases, with 16 bases between them. CDR1 and CDR2 (germline): GTSNPN, SVGIG (reference sequence). Some clones are missing from TCRdb's copy, which holds only in-frame ones; the method was immunoSEQ multiplex PCR. Here the sample spans more than 2 million clones, 90% to 97% being singletons. The chain combines TRBV30 with TRBJ1-1, with TRBD1 as a possible D gene (6 bases). The source of this sequence is a man younger than 30 in good health. The sequenced sample was naive CD4+ T cells sorted from blood. Subset denoted: CD45RA+ positively selected. In DNA form, the CDR3 reads TGTGCCTGGAGGACCGGCCAGGGGCGCGAAGCTTTCTTT. Protein sequence: CAWRTGQGREAFF.